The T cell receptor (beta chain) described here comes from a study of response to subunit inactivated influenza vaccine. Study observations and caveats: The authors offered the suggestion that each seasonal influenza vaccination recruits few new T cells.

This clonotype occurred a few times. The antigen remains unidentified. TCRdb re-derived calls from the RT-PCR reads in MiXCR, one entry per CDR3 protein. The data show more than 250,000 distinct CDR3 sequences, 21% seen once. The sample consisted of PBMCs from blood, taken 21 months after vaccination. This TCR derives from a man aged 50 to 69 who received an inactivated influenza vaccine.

The CDR3 region is CASSWAIGGGEKLFF. The CDR3 region has the DNA TGTGCCAGCTCCTGGGCCATAGGTGGAGGTGAAAAACTGTTTTTT. The chain recombines TRBV2 with TRBJ1-4; unclear D gene. From germline, CDR1 is SNHLY and CDR2 FYNNEI. The CDR3 sequence is 15 residues long. The V end was cut by 8 bases, the J end by 7 bases, with 20 bases between.